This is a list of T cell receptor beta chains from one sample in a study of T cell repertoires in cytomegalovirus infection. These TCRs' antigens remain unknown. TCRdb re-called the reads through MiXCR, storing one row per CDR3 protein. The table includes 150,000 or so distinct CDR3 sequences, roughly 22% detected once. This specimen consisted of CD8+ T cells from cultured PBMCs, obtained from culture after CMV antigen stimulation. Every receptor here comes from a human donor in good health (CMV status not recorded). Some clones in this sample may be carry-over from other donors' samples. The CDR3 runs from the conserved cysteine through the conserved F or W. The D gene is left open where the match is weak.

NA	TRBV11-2	CASSLGVHEQYF
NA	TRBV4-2	CASSQGEATWGDGETQYF
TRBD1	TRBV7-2	CASSLGGQGDRELFF
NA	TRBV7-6	CASSSRPHSEELFF
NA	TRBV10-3	CAISESGGFVVGDTQYF
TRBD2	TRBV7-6	CASSLAGGGLDEQYF
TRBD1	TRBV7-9	CASRFEGQGNLRELFF
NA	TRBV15	CATSWNSFGSPLHF
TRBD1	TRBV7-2	CASSSPGGGTEAFF
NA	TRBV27	CASSLSAGQTGYTF
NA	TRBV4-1	CASSQESPGANVLTF
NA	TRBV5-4	CASSLDQFQETQYF
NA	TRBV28	CASSRNAGRGGYTF
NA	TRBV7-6	CASSPERTGAFF
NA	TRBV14	CASKPEGVRSEAFF
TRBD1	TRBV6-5	CASSFRTGTLQETQYF
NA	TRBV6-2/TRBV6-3	CASSPPGSDYNEQFF
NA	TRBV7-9	CASGVRGSPLHF
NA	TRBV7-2	CASSQRQTAMQETQYF
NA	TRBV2	CASTWTTTYNEQFF
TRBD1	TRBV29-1	CSVFGTGDLNTEAFF
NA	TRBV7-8	CASSLTTDESSYEQYF
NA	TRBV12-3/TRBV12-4	CASSLGGHEQFF
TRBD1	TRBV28	CASSLRGRTEAFF
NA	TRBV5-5	CASSLWDEDFGEAFF
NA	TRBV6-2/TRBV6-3	CASSLRGLTNTEAFF
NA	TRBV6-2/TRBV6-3	CASSLRGGPRSDTQYF
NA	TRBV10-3	CAISESSSPNQPQHF
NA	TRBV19	CASSPFGGRGPMDTEAFF
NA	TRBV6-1	CASSEDPDGNQPQHF
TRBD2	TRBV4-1	CASSQDGSGGVDTQYF
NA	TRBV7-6	CASSSGGIEAFF
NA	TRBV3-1	CASSRGRGGLNEKLFF
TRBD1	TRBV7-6	CASSPRPGTGGNTEAFF
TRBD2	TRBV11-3	CASSLALTSGGHQETQYF
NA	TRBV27	CASGVVRPYNEQFF
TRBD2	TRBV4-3	CASSLGTSGISYEQYF